The clone carrying this TCR beta chain came up many times. Its matching antigen is unknown. A much larger clone differs by one base, so this may be a read error. The data originate from a study of identical twins. Each cDNA held unique molecular identifiers, and template switching gave it a universal primer site. TCRdb redid the calling of the 5' RACE reads with MiXCR, one entry per CDR3 protein. The table has around 230,000 distinct CDR3 sequences, around 10% seen once. The CDR3 is 10 residues long. CDR1 is SQVTM and CDR2 is ANQGSEA in the germline V gene. V was cut by 4 bases and J by 8 bases, with 6 bases left in between. Study results and caveats: Beta out-of-frame twin sharing showed a weaker excess.

Every one of the donors was a healthy Caucasian. The rearrangement uses TRBV29-1 and TRBJ2-1; D perhaps matches TRBD2 (6 bases). The clonotype was recovered from a young woman in good health. The sample consisted of memory (CD45RO+) T cells sorted from blood. CDR3 nucleotides: TGCAGCGTTGGGGGGGATGAGCAGTTCTTC. Translation gives CSVGGDEQFF.